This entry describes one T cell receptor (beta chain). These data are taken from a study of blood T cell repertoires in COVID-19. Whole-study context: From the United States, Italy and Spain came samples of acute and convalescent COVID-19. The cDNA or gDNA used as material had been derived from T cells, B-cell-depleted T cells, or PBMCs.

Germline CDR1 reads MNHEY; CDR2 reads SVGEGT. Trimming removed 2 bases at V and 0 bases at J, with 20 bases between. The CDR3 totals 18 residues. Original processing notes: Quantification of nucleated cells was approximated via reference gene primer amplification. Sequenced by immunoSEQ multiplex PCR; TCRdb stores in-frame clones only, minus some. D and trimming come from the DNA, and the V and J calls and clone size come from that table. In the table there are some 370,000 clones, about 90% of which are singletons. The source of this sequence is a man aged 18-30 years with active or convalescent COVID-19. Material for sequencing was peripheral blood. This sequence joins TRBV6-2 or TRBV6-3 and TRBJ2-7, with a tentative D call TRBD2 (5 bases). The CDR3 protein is CASSYEGQVPQRSYEQYF. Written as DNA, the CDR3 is TGTGCCAGCAGTTACGAGGGCCAGGTCCCCCAACGCTCCTACGAGCAGTACTTC.